This TCR beta chain was sequenced for a study of PD-L1 blockade in urothelial cancer. This clone was observed at least ten times. The study quantified FFPE tumor DNA with amplified housekeeping genes. Sequencing was performed with immunoSEQ multiplex PCR; in TCRdb, only in-frame clones are kept and a portion is missing. The sample lists fewer than 45,000 clones, around 34% occurring once. In germline, CDR1 is MNHGY, CDR2 SAAAGT. The CDR3 contains 12 residues. V gave up 6 bases and J gave up 9 bases, with 14 bases separating them. The J gene is TRBJ2-5, the V gene TRBV6-8, with no clear D. Material: tumor tissue, obtained before atezolizumab (anti-PD-L1) treatment. This receptor was identified in a man in his 60s with urothelial cancer. The DNA of the CDR3 is TGTGCCAGCAGAGACACCGACTTATCCCAGTACTTC. Translating it yields CASRDTDLSQYF.